These T cell receptor beta chains were read from a single sample in a study of T-cell reconstitution after alpha-beta-depleted transplantation in children. TCRdb re-derived calls from the PCR reads in MiXCR, one entry per CDR3 protein. Counted here are 440,000 or so distinct CDR3 sequences, roughly 10% occurring once; the ten biggest clones make up roughly 6%. The sample in question was PBMCs from the stem cell graft donor, obtained from the stem cell graft. These receptors all stem from a human donor who donated a stem cell graft to a child with acute myeloid leukemia. Each CDR3 is given with its conserved first and last residue. A D gene is named only where the DNA matches it firmly. The size field is filled for only some rows; it gives once, few, many or a size class.

clone size: .; D gene: .; J gene: TRBJ2-5; V gene: TRBV6-1; CDR3 protein: CASSPGGPGRETQYF; CDR3 DNA: TGTGCCAGCAGTCCCGGGGGGCCGGGACGAGAGACCCAGTACTTC
clone size: many; D gene: TRBD1; J gene: TRBJ2-2; V gene: TRBV12-3/TRBV12-4; CDR3 protein: CASRNRGNTGELFF; CDR3 DNA: TGTGCCAGCAGAAACAGGGGTAACACCGGGGAGCTGTTTTTT
clone size: .; D gene: TRBD1; J gene: TRBJ1-5; V gene: TRBV18; CDR3 protein: CASSPNSGGSGQPQHF; CDR3 DNA: TGTGCCAGCTCTCCCAACTCAGGGGGCTCAGGGCAGCCCCAGCATTTT
clone size: .; D gene: .; J gene: TRBJ2-2; V gene: TRBV4-1; CDR3 protein: CASSQGSGALFF; CDR3 DNA: TGCGCCAGCAGCCAGGGTTCCGGGGCGCTGTTTTTT
clone size: few; D gene: TRBD1; J gene: TRBJ2-7; V gene: TRBV7-2; CDR3 protein: CASSLPGQGATQYF; CDR3 DNA: TGTGCCAGCAGCCTACCGGGACAGGGGGCTACGCAGTACTTC
clone size: few; D gene: TRBD1; J gene: TRBJ2-1; V gene: TRBV5-1; CDR3 protein: CASSSPDRDYNEQFF; CDR3 DNA: TGCGCCAGCAGCTCCCCGGACAGGGACTACAATGAGCAGTTCTTC
clone size: .; D gene: TRBD1; J gene: TRBJ1-4; V gene: TRBV20-1; CDR3 protein: CSAPGQGGQKLFF; CDR3 DNA: TGCAGTGCGCCGGGACAGGGAGGACAAAAACTGTTTTTT
clone size: few; D gene: TRBD2; J gene: TRBJ2-1; V gene: TRBV3-1; CDR3 protein: CASSQSSGSSYNEQFF; CDR3 DNA: TGTGCCAGCAGCCAATCTAGCGGGAGCTCCTACAATGAGCAGTTCTTC
clone size: .; D gene: .; J gene: TRBJ2-1; V gene: TRBV6-2/TRBV6-3; CDR3 protein: CASSYRRAAGSYNEQFF; CDR3 DNA: TGTGCCAGCAGTTACCGTCGAGCGGCCGGCTCCTACAATGAGCAGTTCTTC
clone size: few; D gene: .; J gene: TRBJ2-3; V gene: TRBV5-1; CDR3 protein: CASSSSSRGTPNTDTQYF; CDR3 DNA: TGCGCCAGCAGCTCATCGTCACGGGGGACACCAAACACAGATACGCAGTATTTT
clone size: few; D gene: TRBD2; J gene: TRBJ2-5; V gene: TRBV20-1; CDR3 protein: CSATSGPAGGETQYF; CDR3 DNA: TGCAGTGCTACTAGCGGCCCGGCGGGGGGGGAGACCCAGTACTTC
clone size: few; D gene: TRBD1; J gene: TRBJ1-1; V gene: TRBV18; CDR3 protein: CASSRTGEGTEAFF; CDR3 DNA: TGTGCCAGCTCTCGGACAGGGGAGGGGACTGAAGCTTTCTTT
clone size: .; D gene: .; J gene: TRBJ1-5; V gene: TRBV6-5; CDR3 protein: CASTVGNQPQHF; CDR3 DNA: TGTGCCAGCACCGTGGGTAATCAGCCCCAGCATTTT
clone size: many; D gene: TRBD2; J gene: TRBJ2-7; V gene: TRBV10-3; CDR3 protein: CAISGLAASYEQYF; CDR3 DNA: TGTGCCATCAGTGGGCTAGCGGCCTCCTACGAGCAGTACTTC
clone size: few; D gene: TRBD1; J gene: TRBJ2-3; V gene: TRBV12-3/TRBV12-4; CDR3 protein: CASRGTATADTQYF; CDR3 DNA: TGTGCCAGCAGAGGGACAGCCACCGCAGATACGCAGTATTTT
clone size: few; D gene: .; J gene: TRBJ2-7; V gene: TRBV20-1; CDR3 protein: CSATPTGREQYF; CDR3 DNA: TGCAGTGCTACCCCGACAGGTCGCGAGCAGTACTTC
clone size: few; D gene: TRBD1; J gene: TRBJ2-1; V gene: TRBV5-1; CDR3 protein: CASSWTGASYNEQFF; CDR3 DNA: TGCGCCAGCAGCTGGACAGGGGCCTCCTACAATGAGCAGTTCTTC
clone size: .; D gene: TRBD2; J gene: TRBJ2-1; V gene: TRBV20-1; CDR3 protein: CSAREPTSGSGNEQFF; CDR3 DNA: TGCAGTGCTAGAGAACCGACTAGCGGGAGTGGGAATGAGCAGTTCTTC
clone size: many; D gene: .; J gene: TRBJ1-4; V gene: TRBV10-3; CDR3 protein: CAISASHNTNEKLFF; CDR3 DNA: TGTGCCATCAGCGCCTCCCATAATACTAATGAAAAACTGTTTTTT
clone size: .; D gene: .; J gene: TRBJ2-2; V gene: TRBV11-2; CDR3 protein: CASSLPGYTGELFF; CDR3 DNA: TGTGCCAGCAGCTTACCGGGGTACACCGGGGAGCTGTTTTTT
clone size: few; D gene: TRBD1; J gene: TRBJ1-1; V gene: TRBV4-3; CDR3 protein: CASSQGDRGIGGTEAFF; CDR3 DNA: TGCGCCAGCAGCCAAGGGGACAGGGGGATTGGCGGCACTGAAGCTTTCTTT
clone size: many; D gene: .; J gene: TRBJ1-1; V gene: TRBV3-1; CDR3 protein: CASSPSAGNTEAFF; CDR3 DNA: TGTGCCAGCAGCCCCTCAGCAGGGAACACTGAAGCTTTCTTT